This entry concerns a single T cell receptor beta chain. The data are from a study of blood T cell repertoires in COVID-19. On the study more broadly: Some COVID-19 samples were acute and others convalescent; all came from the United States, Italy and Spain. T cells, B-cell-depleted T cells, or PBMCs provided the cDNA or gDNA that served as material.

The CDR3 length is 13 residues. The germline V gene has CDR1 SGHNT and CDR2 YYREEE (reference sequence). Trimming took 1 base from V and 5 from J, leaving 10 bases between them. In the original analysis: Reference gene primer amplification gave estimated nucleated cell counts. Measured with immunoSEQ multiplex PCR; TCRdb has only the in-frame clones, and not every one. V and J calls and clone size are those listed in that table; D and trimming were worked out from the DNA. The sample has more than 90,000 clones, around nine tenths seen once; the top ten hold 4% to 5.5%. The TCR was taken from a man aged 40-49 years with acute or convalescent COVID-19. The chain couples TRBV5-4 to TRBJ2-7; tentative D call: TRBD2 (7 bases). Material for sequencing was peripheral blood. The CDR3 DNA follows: TGTGCCAGCAGCTTGTCGGGGGGCCACGAGCAGTACTTC. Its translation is CASSLSGGHEQYF.